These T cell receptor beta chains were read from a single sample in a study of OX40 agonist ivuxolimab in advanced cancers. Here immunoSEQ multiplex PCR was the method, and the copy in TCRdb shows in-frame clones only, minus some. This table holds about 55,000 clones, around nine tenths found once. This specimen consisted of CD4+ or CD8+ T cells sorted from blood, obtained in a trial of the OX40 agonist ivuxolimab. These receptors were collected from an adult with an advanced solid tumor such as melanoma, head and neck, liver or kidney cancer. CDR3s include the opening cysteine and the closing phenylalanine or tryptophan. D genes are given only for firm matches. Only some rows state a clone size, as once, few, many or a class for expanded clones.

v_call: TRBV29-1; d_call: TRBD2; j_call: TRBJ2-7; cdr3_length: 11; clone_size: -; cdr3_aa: CSVSSGSEQYF; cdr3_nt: TGCAGCGTTTCTAGCGGGAGCGAGCAGTACTTC
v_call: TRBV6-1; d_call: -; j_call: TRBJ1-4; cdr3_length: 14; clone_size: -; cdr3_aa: CASSDGVRSEKLFF; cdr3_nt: TGTGCCAGCAGTGACGGGGTGCGTAGCGAAAAACTGTTTTTT
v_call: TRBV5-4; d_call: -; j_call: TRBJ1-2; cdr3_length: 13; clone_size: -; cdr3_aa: CAVSDPGLYGYTF; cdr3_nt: TGTGCCGTCTCGGACCCGGGGCTCTATGGCTACACCTTC
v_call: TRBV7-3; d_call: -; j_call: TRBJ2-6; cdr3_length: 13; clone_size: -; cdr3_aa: CASSPAGANVLTF; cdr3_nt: TGTGCCAGCAGCCCAGCTGGGGCCAACGTCCTGACTTTC
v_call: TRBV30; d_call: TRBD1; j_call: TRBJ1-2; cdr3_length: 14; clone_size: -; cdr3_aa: CAWTNTGAGNGYTF; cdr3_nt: TGTGCCTGGACCAATACAGGGGCAGGGAATGGCTACACCTTC
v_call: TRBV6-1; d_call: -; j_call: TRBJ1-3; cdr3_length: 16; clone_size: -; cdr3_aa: CASSVTPPGSGNTIYF; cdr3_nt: TGTGCCAGCAGTGTAACCCCCCCAGGGTCCGGAAACACCATATATTTT
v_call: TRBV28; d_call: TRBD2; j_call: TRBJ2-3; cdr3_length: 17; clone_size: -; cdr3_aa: CASSLTGGGASTDTQYF; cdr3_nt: TGTGCCAGCAGTTTAACCGGGGGGGGCGCTAGCACAGATACGCAGTATTTT
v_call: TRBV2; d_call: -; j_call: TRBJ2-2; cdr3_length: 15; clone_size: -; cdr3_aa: CASSEILAFAGELFF; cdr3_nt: TGTGCCAGCAGTGAGATCTTGGCGTTCGCCGGGGAGCTGTTTTTT
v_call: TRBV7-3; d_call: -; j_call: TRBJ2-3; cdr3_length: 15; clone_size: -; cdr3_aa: CASSLNSMSTDTQYF; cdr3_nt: TGTGCCAGCAGCTTAAACAGTATGAGCACAGATACGCAGTATTTT
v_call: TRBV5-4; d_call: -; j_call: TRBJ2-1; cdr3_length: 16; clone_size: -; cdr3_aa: CASSLDPDSSYNEQFF; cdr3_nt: TGTGCCAGCAGCTTGGACCCGGACAGCTCCTACAATGAGCAGTTCTTC
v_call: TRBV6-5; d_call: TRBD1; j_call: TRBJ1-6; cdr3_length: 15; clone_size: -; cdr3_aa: CASSPGQRPNSPLHF; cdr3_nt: TGTGCCAGCAGTCCGGGACAGAGACCGAATTCACCCCTCCACTTT
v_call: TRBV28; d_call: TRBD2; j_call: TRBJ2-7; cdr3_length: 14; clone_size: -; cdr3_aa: CASSPHAGVYEQYF; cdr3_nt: TGTGCCAGCAGCCCCCACGCGGGAGTTTACGAGCAGTACTTC
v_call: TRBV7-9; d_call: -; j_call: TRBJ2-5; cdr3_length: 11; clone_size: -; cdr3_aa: CASSLSETQYF; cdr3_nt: TGTGCCAGCAGCTTGTCAGAGACCCAGTACTTC
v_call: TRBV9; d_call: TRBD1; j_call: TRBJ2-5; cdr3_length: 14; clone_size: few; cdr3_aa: CASSVGDRVETQYF; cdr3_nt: TGTGCCAGCAGCGTAGGGGACAGGGTTGAGACCCAGTACTTC
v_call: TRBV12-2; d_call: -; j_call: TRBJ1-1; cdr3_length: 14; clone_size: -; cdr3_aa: CASRLGPGETEAFF; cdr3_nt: TGTGCAAGTCGCTTAGGGCCAGGGGAAACTGAAGCTTTCTTT
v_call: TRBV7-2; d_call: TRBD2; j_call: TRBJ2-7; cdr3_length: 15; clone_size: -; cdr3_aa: CASSFYLAGNYEQYF; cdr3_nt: TGTGCCAGCAGCTTTTATCTAGCGGGGAATTACGAGCAGTACTTC
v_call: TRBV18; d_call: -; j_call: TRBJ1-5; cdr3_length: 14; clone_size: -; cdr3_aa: CASSQSRANQPQHF; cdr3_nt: TGTGCCAGCTCCCAATCACGGGCGAATCAGCCCCAGCATTTT
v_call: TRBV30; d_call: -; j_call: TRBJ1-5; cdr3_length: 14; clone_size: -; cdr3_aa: CAWSATRDNQPQHF; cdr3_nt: TGTGCCTGGAGTGCGACTAGAGACAATCAGCCCCAGCATTTT
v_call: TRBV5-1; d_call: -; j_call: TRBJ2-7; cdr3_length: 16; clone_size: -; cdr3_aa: CASSENTGASSYEQYF; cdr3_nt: TGCGCCAGCAGCGAAAATACCGGGGCTAGCTCCTACGAGCAGTACTTC
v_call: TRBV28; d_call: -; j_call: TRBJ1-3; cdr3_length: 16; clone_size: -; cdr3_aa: CASSLILGHSGNTIYF; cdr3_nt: TGTGCCAGCAGTTTAATCCTCGGACACTCTGGAAACACCATATATTTT
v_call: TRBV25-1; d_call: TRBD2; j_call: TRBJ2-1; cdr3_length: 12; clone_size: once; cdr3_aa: CASTSSGGVWFF; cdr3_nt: TGTGCCAGCACTTCTAGCGGGGGTGTGTGGTTCTTC